This entry lists 29 T cell receptor beta chains sequenced from one sample in a study of cytomegalovirus exposure and HLA in healthy donors. A multiplex PCR was run with 60 Vbeta primers and 13 Jbeta primers. Only in-frame clones appear in the TCRdb table, and some are missing; sequencing was by immunoSEQ multiplex PCR. The data show some 130,000 clones, over 50% seen once. Sequenced input: PBMCs. The origin of the receptors is a human donor in good health.

The CDR3 spells CASSLGGGPYNEQFF. The CDR3 region has the DNA TGTGCCAGCAGCTTGGGGGGAGGGCCCTACAATGAGCAGTTCTTC. The chain links TRBV5-5 to TRBJ2-1; TRBD2 agrees at 7 bases. The ends lost 0 bases at V and 2 bases at J; junction bases unmatched: 2. Germline-derived CDR1 and CDR2 are SGHKS and YYEKEE (reference sequence). The CDR3 totals 15 residues.

The gene calls are TRBV5-1 and TRBJ2-2, with TRBD1 identical over 9 bases. Germline assignment: CDR1 SGHRS and CDR2 YFSETQ. Germline trimming cut 7 bases from V and 4 bases from J; bases unmatched to any gene: 14. The CDR3 extends over 17 amino acids. In DNA form, the CDR3 reads TGCGCCAGCCCCCAGGGACAGGGACGAGAGTGCACCGGGGAGCTGTTTTTT. Translation gives CASPQGQGRECTGELFF.

This clone was seen a few times. This chain links TRBV19 with TRBJ1-5, with D possibly being TRBD1 (6 bases). CDR3 size: 15 residues. V lost 11 bases to trimming and J lost 0 bases, with 17 bases between them. The germline V gene encodes CDR1 LNHDA and CDR2 SQIVND (reference sequence). CDR3 DNA sequence: TGTGCCGGCCGCCCCGGACAGCTTAGCAATCAGCCCCAGCATTTT. Amino acids: CAGRPGQLSNQPQHF.

The chain links TRBV19 to TRBJ1-2; the D is unclear. Deletions cut 2 bases from V and 4 bases from J, with 14 bases between. The CDR3 is 15 residues long. Per the germline V gene, CDR1 is LNHDA and CDR2 is SQIVND (reference sequence). The CDR3 nucleotides read TGTGCCAGTAGTATAACTGCGGGCAGTTTCTATGGCTACACCTTC. Translating it yields CASSITAGSFYGYTF.

The chain joins TRBV19 to TRBJ1-1, with 7 bases identical to TRBD1. Trimming removed 3 bases from V and 3 bases from J; junction bases left unmatched: 1. Germline loops: CDR1 LNHDA, CDR2 SQIVND (reference sequence). The CDR3 loop spans 13 amino acids. The CDR3 loop is CASSIGTDTEAFF. The CDR3 DNA is TGTGCCAGTAGTATTGGGACAGACACTGAAGCTTTCTTT.

J is TRBJ2-5 and V is TRBV7-9; 9 bases are shared with TRBD1. The ends lost 5 bases at V and 4 bases at J; junction bases unmatched: 8. The CDR3 runs 15 residues. In germline, CDR1 is SEHNR, CDR2 FQNEAQ (reference sequence). The CDR3 DNA reads TGTGCCAGCAGCCCAGCGCCGGGACAGGGAGAGACCCAGTACTTC. Translated: CASSPAPGQGETQYF.

The chain joins TRBV19 to TRBJ2-1; 7 nucleotides align to TRBD1. The CDR3 has 14 residues. CDR1 is LNHDA, CDR2 SQIVND, per germline (reference sequence). Trimming took 6 bases from V and 5 from J; bases not matched to a gene: 7. The CDR3 coding sequence is TGTGCCAGTAGCAGACAGGGTCCAGACAATGAGCAGTTCTTC. Residues: CASSRQGPDNEQFF.

The chain combines TRBV7-8 with TRBJ2-7, with 8 bases aligning to TRBD2. Per the germline V gene, CDR1 is SGHVS and CDR2 is FQNEAQ. The CDR3 consists of 15 residues. Trimming took 5 bases from V and 3 from J; bases not matched to a gene: 9. The CDR3 nucleotides are TGTGCCAGCAGCCCCCGAGCGGGAGTCGGCTACGAGCAGTACTTC. This gives the protein CASSPRAGVGYEQYF.

The chain uses TRBV5-4 and TRBJ2-1; D is perhaps TRBD2 (5 bases). Germline V gives CDR1 SGHNT, CDR2 YYREEE (reference sequence). Trimming removed 1 base from V and 0 bases from J, with 8 bases in between. The CDR3 consists of 15 residues. The CDR3 DNA sequence: TGTGCCAGCAGCTTGAGACTAAACTCCTACAATGAGCAGTTCTTC. The encoded protein is CASSLRLNSYNEQFF.

This clone turned up a few times. The chain employs TRBV10-2 and TRBJ2-7; 8 bases align to TRBD1. This CDR3 is built from 15 residues. In germline, CDR1 is WSHSY, CDR2 SAAADI. V shed 4 bases, J shed 2 bases, and the junction held 7 bases outside the gene matches. The CDR3: CASSAGTGLTYEQYF. The CDR3 DNA reads as TGCGCCAGCAGTGCGGGGACAGGCCTCACCTACGAGCAGTACTTC.

The rearrangement joins TRBV29-1 to TRBJ2-1; the match to TRBD2 covers 13 bases. The CDR3 spans 15 residues. The V gene's germline CDR1 is SQVTM and CDR2 ANQGSEA. The V segment lost 4 bases and the J segment 4 bases; nucleotides outside the gene matches: 4. The CDR3 DNA sequence: TGCAGCGTTGGTTCGGGACTAGCGGGATACAATGAGCAGTTCTTC. It encodes CSVGSGLAGYNEQFF.

The chain uses TRBV5-4 and TRBJ2-1; 8 nucleotides align to TRBD2. This CDR3 is built from 16 residues. The germline V gene has CDR1 SGHNT and CDR2 YYREEE (reference sequence). V was pared by 3 bases and J by 6 bases, with 11 bases of the junction left unmatched. CDR3 DNA: TGTGCCAGCAGCTCCAAGCGGGAGAGGGGGTCCAATGAGCAGTTCTTC. The encoded protein is CASSSKRERGSNEQFF.

This clone was detected only a few times. For the CDR3, the DNA is TGCAGCGCTGTTAACACAGATACGCAGTATTTT. Translated, it gives CSAVNTDTQYF. The rearrangement joins TRBV29-1 to TRBJ2-3, with D hard to call. Trimming took 7 bases from V and 2 from J, leaving 7 bases between them. This CDR3 is built from 11 residues. The germline CDR1 and CDR2 sequences are SQVTM and ANQGSEA.

This clone has just a few counts. This chain links TRBV11-2 with TRBJ2-2; D gene uncertain. With 4 bases removed from V and 4 bases from J, the gap between germline ends came to 7 bases. The CDR3 has 13 amino acids. The germline gives CDR1 SGHAT, CDR2 FQNNGV. CDR3 bases: TGTGCCAGCAGCTCCCGGGTCACCGGGGAGCTGTTTTTT. Translating gives CASSSRVTGELFF. The variable domain in full, completed from reference TRBV11-2 and TRBJ2-2, reads EAGVAQSPRYKIIEKRQSVAFWCNPISGHATLYWYQQILGQGPKLLIQFQNNGVVDDSQLPKDRFSAERLKGVDSTLKIQPAKLEDSAVYLCASSSRVTGELFFGEGSRLTVL.

The rearrangement uses TRBV27 and TRBJ1-5, with a possible D match to TRBD1 (6 bases). V gave up 0 bases and J gave up 3 bases, with 12 bases separating them. CDR3 length: 16 residues. CDR1 is MNHEY, CDR2 SMNVEV, per germline (reference sequence). CDR3: CASSLSGQGNNQPQHF. The CDR3 DNA is TGTGCCAGCAGTTTATCGGGCCAGGGGAACAATCAGCCCCAGCATTTT.

V gene TRBV29-1 combines with J gene TRBJ2-3, with D possibly being TRBD2 (6 bases). The germline V gene encodes CDR1 SQVTM and CDR2 ANQGSEA. The CDR3 is made up of 16 amino acids. V was cut by 3 bases and J by 2 bases, with 18 bases left in between. Here the CDR3 DNA reads TGCAGCGTTGACACAATTGCGGGACTGCTCACAGATACGCAGTATTTT. The encoded protein is CSVDTIAGLLTDTQYF.

This clone was detected a few times. CDR3 sequence reads: CASSMRELNTEAFF. CDR3 bases: TGTGCCAGTAGTATGAGGGAACTGAACACTGAAGCTTTCTTT. The rearrangement links TRBV19 to TRBJ1-1; D unresolved. CDR3 length: 14 residues. From germline, CDR1 is LNHDA and CDR2 SQIVND (reference sequence). Trimming stripped 3 bases from V and 0 bases from J, with 8 bases between.

This chain links TRBV6-4 with TRBJ2-3; tentative D call: TRBD2 (5 bases). V lost 0 bases and J 4 bases, leaving 17 bases between the germline ends. The germline V gene has CDR1 MRHNA and CDR2 SNTAGT. CDR3 length: 17 amino acids. CDR3 region: CASSDSIVLAYADTQYF. The CDR3 DNA follows: TGTGCCAGCAGTGACTCGATAGTCCTAGCTTATGCAGATACGCAGTATTTT.

This clone was picked up a small number of times. The V gene is TRBV7-9, the J gene TRBJ2-2, with D unresolved. CDR3 length equals 13 residues. The V end was cut by 2 bases, the J end by 6 bases, with 7 bases between. The germline V gene has CDR1 SEHNR and CDR2 FQNEAQ (reference sequence). The CDR3 sequence is CASSLMTAGELFF. The DNA of the CDR3 is TGTGCCAGCAGCTTAATGACTGCCGGGGAGCTGTTTTTT.

In this sample, this clone turned up a few times. V and J are TRBV7-2 and TRBJ2-5; 7 bases are a match to TRBD2. The closer fit of TRBJ2-7 to the DNA end suggests the J call may be wrong. CDR1 is SGHTA and CDR2 is FQGNSA in the germline V gene. This CDR3 contains 14 residues. In nucleotides, the CDR3 is TGTGCCAGCAGCCCCCGGGGGGTAGCCTACGAGCAGTACTTC. Translating it yields CASSPRGVAYEQYF.

The V and J genes are TRBV10-3 and TRBJ2-3, with D uncertain. CDR1 is ENHRY, CDR2 SYGVKD, per germline. V lost 3 bases to trimming and J lost 6 bases, with 7 bases between them. This CDR3 has 12 amino acids. CDR3 nucleotide sequence: TGTGCCATCAGTGATGGCGGCGATACGCAGTATTTT. It yields the protein CAISDGGDTQYF.

The chain has TRBV2 and TRBJ2-3, with D perhaps matching TRBD2 (6 bases). Trimming removed 4 bases from V and 3 bases from J, with 14 bases in between. The CDR3 length is 15 residues. Germline lookup yields CDR1 SNHLY and CDR2 FYNNEI. CDR3 DNA sequence: TGTGCCAGCAGTGTCCAGGTGGCGGGAACAGATACGCAGTATTTT. This sequence encodes CASSVQVAGTDTQYF. Based on the CDR3 plus reference TRBV2 and TRBJ2-3, the full variable domain is EPEVTQTPSHQVTQMGQEVILRCVPISNHLYFYWYRQILGQKVEFLVSFYNNEISEKSEIFDDQFSVERPDGSNFTLKIRSTKLEDSAMYFCASSVQVAGTDTQYFGPGTRLTVL.

V is TRBV7-6 and J is TRBJ2-2; TRBD1 aligns across 9 bases. Germline V lookup: CDR1 SGHVS, CDR2 FNYEAQ. With 2 bases clipped from V and 5 bases from J, the junction kept 6 bases outside the gene matches. The CDR3 has 16 residues. CDR3 DNA sequence: TGTGCCAGCAGCTTATTCGGGACAGGGAGGACCGGGGAGCTGTTTTTT. Translated, it gives CASSLFGTGRTGELFF.

The rearrangement joins TRBV5-4 to TRBJ2-3, with D perhaps TRBD1 (7 bases). Per the germline V gene, CDR1 is SGHNT and CDR2 is YYREEE (reference sequence). V was trimmed by 7 bases and J by 6 bases, leaving 12 bases between them. The CDR3 length is 12 residues. The CDR3 is CASGAGGDTQYF. In nucleotides, the CDR3 is TGTGCCAGCGGGGCAGGGGGGGATACGCAGTATTTT. Based on the CDR3 plus reference TRBV5-4 and TRBJ2-3, the full variable domain is ETGVTQSPTHLIKTRGQQVTLRCSSQSGHNTVSWYQQALGQGPQFIFQYYREEENGRGNFPPRFSGLQFPNYSSELNVNALELDDSALYLCASGAGGDTQYFGPGTRLTVL.

CDR3 residues: CASSSPAGTSGSNEQFF. The CDR3 DNA reads as TGTGCCAGCAGCTCGCCGGCCGGGACTAGCGGGAGCAATGAGCAGTTCTTC. The chain is built from TRBV7-8 and TRBJ2-1, with TRBD2 matching over 14 bases. This CDR3 has 17 amino acids. V was pared by 4 bases and J by 6 bases, with 8 bases of the junction left unmatched. Germline CDR1 and CDR2: SGHVS and FQNEAQ.

The chain recombines TRBV2 with TRBJ2-7; D perhaps matches TRBD1 (6 bases). Germline loops: CDR1 SNHLY, CDR2 FYNNEI. V shed 5 bases and J shed 9 bases, with 23 bases lying between them. This CDR3 spans 15 amino acids. The CDR3 loop is CASSNRETLLLWQYF. The CDR3 bases are TGTGCCAGCAGTAACAGGGAGACCCTCCTCCTGTGGCAGTACTTC.

This clone was counted a single time. The chain carries TRBV5-4 and TRBJ2-5; tentative D call: TRBD1 (6 bases). The germline CDR1 and CDR2 sequences are SGHNT and YYREEE (reference sequence). This CDR3 has 15 amino acids. The V end lost 4 bases, the J end lost 1 base, and 14 bases lay between the germline ends. CDR3 amino acids: CASSTRTASQETQYF. CDR3 in DNA: TGTGCCAGCAGCACACGGACAGCCTCCCAAGAGACCCAGTACTTC.

This clone was detected only a few times. This sequence joins TRBV5-6 and TRBJ2-3, with D perhaps TRBD2 (5 bases). Per the germline V gene, CDR1 is SGHDT and CDR2 is YYEEEE. The CDR3 covers 14 residues. Trimming cost V 1 base and J 3 bases, with 9 bases left between them. CDR3 DNA sequence: TGTGCCAGCAGCTTGACGGGATGGACAGATACGCAGTATTTT. Protein sequence: CASSLTGWTDTQYF. Full variable domain (outside the CDR3, taken from reference TRBV5-6 and TRBJ2-3): DAGVTQSPTHLIKTRGQQVTLRCSPKSGHDTVSWYQQALGQGPQFIFQYYEEEERQRGNFPDRFSGHQFPNYSSELNVNALLLGDSALYLCASSLTGWTDTQYFGPGTRLTVL.

CDR3: CAISGQRMNTGELFF. The CDR3 DNA sequence: TGTGCCATCAGTGGCCAGAGGATGAACACCGGGGAGCTGTTTTTT. V is TRBV10-3 and J is TRBJ2-2; D unresolved. V was cut by 4 bases and J by 1 base, with 10 bases left in between. The CDR3 consists of 15 residues. Germline V gene lookup returns CDR1 ENHRY and CDR2 SYGVKD.